The rows below give T cell receptor beta chains drawn from one sample of a study of cytomegalovirus exposure and HLA in healthy donors. TCRdb keeps only in-frame clones here, not all; method: immunoSEQ multiplex PCR. The repertoire holds some 150,000 clones, roughly 80% seen once, with more than 4% in the top ten. The sample comprised PBMCs. These receptors originate from a man aged 35-49 years in good health and CMV-seronegative. Each CDR3 is given without its conserved first and last residue. Some rows have no size entry. The others give once, few or many, or a class for an expanded clone.

size,J,V,CDR3
NA,TRBJ1-1,TRBV19,ASSIVTGGGYTEAF
NA,TRBJ1-1,TRBV11-2,ASKLRRGTGDFRAF
NA,TRBJ2-2,TRBV9,ASSQPFSGGGRGELF
NA,TRBJ2-3,TRBV5-1,ASSLGAFRTDTQY
NA,TRBJ2-2,TRBV30,AWTRGYRELF
NA,TRBJ2-1,TRBV4-2,ASSQGDKAYNEQF
NA,TRBJ1-6,TRBV7-2,ASSSDGSSPLH
few,TRBJ2-1,TRBV7-9,ASSVSPKQF
few,TRBJ2-7,TRBV7-2,ASSRDTPLQYEQY
once,TRBJ1-4,TRBV5-4,ASSPGQGDEKLF